One sample yielded the 25 T cell receptor beta chains listed below, sequenced in a study of T-cell memory formation after mild COVID-19. MiXCR was run by TCRdb on the 5' RACE reads, yielding one entry per CDR3 protein. The sample has a few hundred thousand distinct CDR3 sequences; approximately 20% are singletons. The sample comprised PBMCs or a T cell subset sorted from them (not recorded which). The receptors come from a man aged 18 to 30 who had mild COVID-19 (a few samples of this study predate the infection). Cell type and time point are not known.

The chain joins TRBV6-5 to TRBJ2-4, with no clear D. Looked up from germline, CDR1 is MNHEY and CDR2 is SVGAGI. This CDR3 region has 13 residues. The ends were cut back, 6 bases at V and 6 bases at J, with 12 bases in the middle. CDR3 bases: TGTGCCAGCAGCCCATGGACGGGAAACATTCAGTACTTC. It yields the protein CASSPWTGNIQYF.

This clonotype has a single count. An end of the junction differs from the germline gene, which may be a read error. The chain carries TRBV7-8 and TRBJ1-5; 9 positions match TRBD1. The CDR3 runs to 15 residues. Germline CDR1 SGHVS, CDR2 FQNEAQ. CDR3: CASSGDRASNPPQHF. CDR3 DNA sequence: TGTGCCAGCAGCGGGGACAGGGCATCCAATCCGCCCCAGCATTTT.

V usage is TRBV7-2 and J usage is TRBJ1-5, with D unresolved. The V gene's germline CDR1 is SGHTA and CDR2 FQGNSA. V gave up 3 bases and J gave up 1 base, with 10 bases separating them. The length of the CDR3 is 15 residues. The CDR3 loop reads CASSFLGWSNQPQHF. The CDR3 DNA is TGTGCCAGCAGCTTTCTGGGTTGGAGCAATCAGCCCCAGCATTTT.

The rearrangement uses TRBV5-1 and TRBJ2-5; 8 bases match TRBD2. Germline V gives CDR1 SGHRS, CDR2 YFSETQ. The V segment lost 4 bases and the J segment 5 bases; nucleotides outside the gene matches: 7. This CDR3 comprises 14 residues. CDR3 region: CASSQAGVAETQYF. The DNA for the CDR3 is TGCGCCAGCAGCCAAGCGGGGGTTGCGGAGACCCAGTACTTC.

This clonotype was counted between two and nine times. The chain uses TRBV12-5 and TRBJ2-2; D possibly corresponds to TRBD1 (6 bases). This CDR3 region has 17 residues. The ends were cut back, 3 bases at V and 4 bases at J, with 18 bases in the middle. CDR1 and CDR2 (germline): LGHNT, FRNRAP. The CDR3 spells CASGFTLRDIFTGELFF. CDR3 coding DNA: TGTGCTAGTGGTTTCACCCTCCGGGACATATTCACCGGGGAGCTGTTTTTT.

This clonotype has more than one count but fewer than ten. The chain recombines TRBV5-1 with TRBJ2-3; D call uncertain. CDR1 and CDR2 (germline): SGHRS, YFSETQ. CDR3 length equals 16 residues. The germline V and J ends were trimmed by 4 bases and 0 bases, with 15 bases remaining between them. In DNA form, the CDR3 reads TGCGCCAGCAGCCCGGTGGTGGCGACTAGCACAGATACGCAGTATTTT. Protein product: CASSPVVATSTDTQYF.

This clonotype has only a few counts. This rearrangement joins TRBV7-2 to TRBJ2-7, with a possible D match to TRBD2 (6 bases). CDR3 length: 13 amino acids. Trimming stripped 5 bases from V and 4 bases from J, with 12 bases between. Germline CDR1 SGHTA, CDR2 FQGNSA. CDR3 region: CASSPRRGYEQYF. CDR3 nucleotides: TGTGCCAGCAGCCCACGCCGGGGGTACGAGCAGTACTTC.

This clonotype showed up just a few times. The rearrangement links TRBV6-2 or TRBV6-3 to TRBJ2-7; D possibly corresponds to TRBD1 (6 bases). Trimming removed 6 bases at V and 4 bases at J, with 13 bases between. CDR1 MNHEY and CDR2 SVGEGT come from the germline V gene. The CDR3 is made up of 13 amino acids. The CDR3 DNA follows: TGTGCCAGCAGAACTACAGGGTTGTACGAGCAGTACTTC. The encoded protein is CASRTTGLYEQYF.

This clonotype has ten or more counts. A junction boundary mismatches the germline segment, possibly from a read error. The chain combines TRBV5-1 with TRBJ2-5; 8 bases line up with TRBD2. The CDR3 spans 14 residues. Germline CDR1 reads SGHRS; CDR2 reads YFSETQ. This CDR3 reads CASSLGLAGETQYF. In DNA form, the CDR3 reads TGTGCCAGCAGCTTAGGTCTAGCGGGAGAGACCCAGTACTTC.

The V and J genes are TRBV7-3 and TRBJ2-7, with D tentatively TRBD2 (6 bases). V shed 5 bases and J shed 6 bases, with 8 bases lying between them. The CDR3 runs 11 residues. Germline-derived CDR1 and CDR2 are SGHTA and FQGTGA. The DNA of the CDR3 is TGTGCCAGCAGCGCCGGGGGCGAGCAGTACTTC. Amino acid sequence: CASSAGGEQYF.

The chain links TRBV12-3 or TRBV12-4 to TRBJ1-1; unclear D gene. The CDR3 is made up of 15 amino acids. Trimming pared 6 bases from V and 0 bases from J, leaving 14 bases between. CDR3 residues: CASSLRVPMNTEAFF. For the CDR3, the DNA is TGTGCCAGCAGCCTCCGGGTCCCCATGAACACTGAAGCTTTCTTT.

V is TRBV5-4 and J is TRBJ2-1; D unresolved. Germline CDR1 reads SGHNT; CDR2 reads YYREEE (reference sequence). This CDR3 has 13 residues. V dropped 0 bases and J dropped 8 bases, with 9 bases sitting between them. The chain's CDR3 is CASSLGLGHEQFF. The CDR3 bases are TGTGCCAGCAGCTTGGGACTCGGGCATGAGCAGTTCTTC.

The V and J genes are TRBV4-2 and TRBJ2-3, with TRBD2 matching 7 bases. V was pared by 0 bases and J by 4 bases, with 4 bases of the junction left unmatched. Germline V gene sequence: CDR1 LGHNA, CDR2 YNFKEQ. The CDR3 has 15 amino acids. The CDR3 DNA reads TGTGCCAGCAGCCAAGATCTGCTAGCGGCAGATACGCAGTATTTT. Amino acid sequence: CASSQDLLAADTQYF.

The chain recombines TRBV28 with TRBJ2-5, with TRBD2 identical over 12 bases. The junction had 9 bases not matched to a gene; V was cut back by 8 bases and J by 5 bases. CDR3 length: 15 residues. Germline lookup yields CDR1 MDHEN and CDR2 SYDVKM. The CDR3 spells CASLGLAGHRETQYF. DNA for the CDR3: TGTGCCAGCCTTGGACTAGCGGGGCATCGGGAGACCCAGTACTTC.

This chain links TRBV14 with TRBJ2-1; possible D gene TRBD1, 6 bases. CDR1 and CDR2 from the germline V gene are SGHDN and FVKESK. The CDR3 sequence is 15 residues long. V lost 2 bases and J lost 3, with 11 bases in between. The CDR3 DNA sequence: TGTGCCAGCAGCCAAATCCAGGGGAACTACAATGAGCAGTTCTTC. As protein: CASSQIQGNYNEQFF.

This clonotype has a handful of counts. The rearrangement joins TRBV5-6 to TRBJ1-5, with no clear D. CDR1 is SGHDT, CDR2 YYEEEE, per germline. The CDR3 totals 12 residues. With 5 bases removed from V and 3 bases from J, the gap between germline ends came to 6 bases. CDR3 protein: CASSLPNQPQHF. The CDR3 bases are TGTGCCAGCAGTCTCCCCAATCAGCCCCAGCATTTT.

The CDR3 sequence is CASSSFRTSGEQFF. The CDR3 DNA reads as TGTGCCAGCAGCTCGTTCCGGACTAGCGGTGAGCAGTTCTTC. The rearrangement links TRBV7-2 to TRBJ2-1, with TRBD2 matching 10 bases. J was trimmed by 9 bases and V by 4 bases; bases with no gene match: 6. The CDR3 has 14 residues. From germline, CDR1 is SGHTA and CDR2 FQGNSA.

This chain uses TRBV28 with TRBJ1-2, with TRBD1 matching 7 bases. J lost 0 bases, V lost 4 bases, and 8 bases had no gene match. CDR1 is MDHEN, CDR2 SYDVKM, per germline. The CDR3 runs to 16 residues. The CDR3 DNA follows: TGTGCCAGCAGTTGGGGGGACAGCCAAACTAACTATGGCTACACCTTC. Translated: CASSWGDSQTNYGYTF.

J is TRBJ1-2 and V is TRBV6-2 or TRBV6-3; the D is unclear. The CDR3 is made up of 13 amino acids. Germline lookup yields CDR1 MNHEY and CDR2 SVGEGT. V lost 5 bases to trimming and J lost 8 bases, with 15 bases between them. CDR3 in DNA: TGTGCCAGCAGTCGGGGTAAAAGAGGCGGCTACACCTTC. Translating it yields CASSRGKRGGYTF.

CDR3: CATTAGLTDTQYF. CDR3 coding DNA: TGTGCCACCACGGCAGGCCTCACAGATACGCAGTATTTT. V and J are TRBV24-1 and TRBJ2-3; D is unclear. In germline, CDR1 is KGHDR, CDR2 SFDVKD. V gave up 8 bases and J gave up 2 bases, with 10 bases separating them. The CDR3 runs 13 residues.

At least ten counts were recorded for this clonotype. The V and J genes are TRBV5-1 and TRBJ1-2, with D hard to call. The CDR3 covers 13 residues. Per germline, CDR1 SGHRS and CDR2 YFSETQ. V gave up 4 bases and J gave up 6 bases, with 13 bases separating them. CDR3 DNA sequence: TGCGCCAGCAGCCCCGAAGGGAACGATGGCTACACCTTC. This codes for CASSPEGNDGYTF.

The CDR3 loop is CASSYFSTDTQYF. The CDR3 nucleotides read TGTGCCAGCAGTTACTTTAGCACAGATACGCAGTATTTT. The rearrangement joins TRBV6-6 to TRBJ2-3; D unresolved. This CDR3 has 13 amino acids. The V end lost 1 base, the J end lost 0 bases, and 2 bases lay between the germline ends. The germline CDR1 and CDR2 sequences are MNHNY and SVGAGI (reference sequence).

This clonotype was seen a few times. This chain joins TRBV7-9 and TRBJ1-1; 8 bases align to TRBD1. The length of the CDR3 is 14 residues. Trimming at V came to 5 bases and at J to 6 bases, leaving 8 bases not matched to a gene. Germline loops: CDR1 SEHNR, CDR2 FQNEAQ (reference sequence). CDR3 amino acids: CASSRQGWNPEAFF. In DNA form, the CDR3 reads TGTGCCAGCAGCCGACAGGGGTGGAATCCTGAAGCTTTCTTT.

This clonotype was observed a handful of times. V gene TRBV4-3 combines with J gene TRBJ2-2; 9 nucleotides match TRBD1. Germline CDR1 reads LGHNA; CDR2 reads YSLEER. The ends lost 1 base at V and 6 bases at J; junction bases unmatched: 6. The CDR3 has 16 residues. As DNA, the CDR3 is TGCGCCAGCAGCCAAGCCCCGGGACAGGGTTCCGGGGAGCTGTTTTTT. It translates to CASSQAPGQGSGELFF.

V usage is TRBV28 and J usage is TRBJ2-3; 10 bases line up with TRBD1. The CDR3 totals 15 residues. The germline CDR1 and CDR2 sequences are MDHEN and SYDVKM. The trim removed 2 bases at V and 8 bases at J, leaving 7 bases unmatched. The CDR3 protein is CASSLLGQGYVTQYF. The CDR3 region has the DNA TGTGCCAGCAGTTTACTGGGACAGGGGTACGTTACGCAGTATTTT.